This T cell receptor beta chain was recovered during a study of PD-1 blockade in classical Hodgkin lymphoma. Whole-study results and caveats: A reduction in baseline TCR diversity was reportedly seen in newly diagnosed patients relative to healthy donors. Why repertoires differed is undefined; disease activity or prior therapy possibly contributed.

The assay was immunoSEQ multiplex PCR, and TCRdb's table has in-frame clones only and misses some. The top ten clones hold 0.41% of a sample with approximately 23,000 clones, 90% of them seen once. A word on this clone: What it binds is unknown.

Time point indicated: newly diagnosed, previously untreated cHL patient sample. Negative magnetic selection isolated CD4+ T cells from thawed PBMCs. The study compared against PBMCs from newly diagnosed, untreated classical Hodgkin lymphoma. The germline V gene encodes CDR1 SGHTA and CDR2 FQGNSA. The V and J ends lost 7 bases and 4 bases, in that order; junction bases with no gene match: 12. CDR3 size: 15 residues. The genes are TRBV7-2 and TRBJ2-7, with 8 bases aligning to TRBD1. The TCR comes from a human donor with classical Hodgkin lymphoma. Sequencing was performed on CD4+ T cells from blood. As DNA, the CDR3 is TGTGCCAGCACCATGGGGACCACAGGGGGGTACGAGCAGTACTTC. Translating it yields CASTMGTTGGYEQYF.